In its sample, the clone carrying this T cell receptor (beta chain) was seen a few times. This CDR3 is built from 17 residues. The V gene end was trimmed by 0 bases and the J gene end by 7 bases; junction bases not matched to a gene: 5. Germline loops: CDR1 LGHNA, CDR2 YSLEER. These data originate in a study of T-cell memory formation after mild COVID-19. One entry per CDR3 protein results from TCRdb running MiXCR on the 5' RACE reads. This table holds 470,000 or so distinct CDR3 sequences, approximately 18% found once. The chain is built from TRBV4-3 and TRBJ2-4; TRBD2 matches at 14 bases. The specimen sequenced was PBMCs or a T cell subset sorted from them (not recorded which). The sequence was collected from a man between 18 and 35 years old who had mild COVID-19 (a few samples of this study predate the infection). Cell type and time point are not known. DNA of the CDR3: TGCGCCAGCAGCCAAGACTTCCGGACTAGCGGGGGGAACATTCAGTACTTC. Encoded protein: CASSQDFRTSGGNIQYF.